The next 9 T cell receptor beta chains were all read from a single sample in a study of T cells in Graves' hyperthyroidism and ophthalmopathy. TCR beta CDR3 regions were amplified from RNA. A first-round RT-PCR of the TCR CDR3 used the HTBI primer set. Using its own MiXCR run on the multiplex PCR reads, TCRdb lists one record per CDR3 protein. The table records 550,000 to 700,000 distinct CDR3 sequences, approximately 15% of them present only once. What was sequenced was blood. These receptors were collected from a woman aged 40 to 50 with Graves' ophthalmopathy.

This clonotype was observed at least ten times. This chain joins TRBV12-3 or TRBV12-4 and TRBJ1-2, with D unresolved. Trimming shortened V by 10 bases and J by 6 bases, and 21 bases separated the two germline ends. The CDR3 is made up of 14 amino acids. The CDR3 DNA reads as TGTGCCACCTCTTTGGCGGGAGTCGAGGATGGCTACACCTTC. This encodes CATSLAGVEDGYTF.

This clonotype showed up many times. The rearrangement joins TRBV28 to TRBJ1-5; possibly TRBD1 for D (5 bases). CDR3 size: 13 residues. Trimming pared 5 bases from V and 1 base from J, leaving 6 bases between. The germline CDR1 and CDR2 sequences are MDHEN and SYDVKM. Here the CDR3 DNA reads TGTGCCAGCAGTAGGGACAGCAATCAGCCCCAGCATTTT. This sequence encodes CASSRDSNQPQHF.

This clonotype was detected many times. V gene TRBV6-5 combines with J gene TRBJ2-7; the match to TRBD1 covers 7 bases. V shed 2 bases, J shed 0 bases, and the junction held 4 bases outside the gene matches. This CDR3 region has 15 residues. Germline V gene data show CDR1 as MNHEY and CDR2 as SVGAGI. The CDR3 DNA follows: TGTGCCAGCAGTTACGGGACAGCAAGCTCCTACGAGCAGTACTTC. Translated, it gives CASSYGTASSYEQYF.

This clonotype showed up many times. The chain links TRBV20-1 to TRBJ2-5; 8 bases align to TRBD2. Looked up from germline, CDR1 is DFQATT and CDR2 is SNEGSKA (reference sequence). V lost 6 bases, J lost 2 bases, and 8 bases stayed unmatched. This CDR3 has 14 amino acids. The DNA of the CDR3 is TGCAGTGCACCGCTAGCGGGCTTACAAGAGACCCAGTACTTC. Translated, it gives CSAPLAGLQETQYF.

V is TRBV7-9 and J is TRBJ2-7; D might be TRBD1 (5 bases). Per the germline V gene, CDR1 is SEHNR and CDR2 is FQNEAQ (reference sequence). V lost 5 bases and J 0 bases, leaving 11 bases between the germline ends. The CDR3 totals 14 residues. The CDR3 sequence is CASSGYRSSYEQYF. DNA for the CDR3: TGTGCCAGCAGCGGGTACAGGAGCTCCTACGAGCAGTACTTC.

The sample holds many counts of this clonotype. This chain links TRBV3-1 with TRBJ2-7; 7 bases match TRBD1. The V and J ends lost 0 bases and 6 bases, in that order; junction bases with no gene match: 5. Germline loops: CDR1 LGHDT, CDR2 YNNKEL (reference sequence). The CDR3 is 14 amino acids. CDR3 region: CASSQDPQGREQYF. The CDR3 nucleotides are TGTGCCAGCAGCCAAGACCCACAGGGGCGCGAGCAGTACTTC.

This clonotype was picked up a small number of times. V usage is TRBV18 and J usage is TRBJ1-1; D unclear. CDR1 and CDR2 (germline): KGHSH, LQKENI. The V gene lost 2 bases and the J gene lost 0 bases, with 13 bases spanning the gap. The CDR3 contains 16 residues. The CDR3 DNA reads as TGTGCCAGCTCACCAGGGCTCAACCAAATGAACACTGAAGCTTTCTTT. It translates to CASSPGLNQMNTEAFF.

The table lists this clonotype with many counts. The rearrangement uses TRBV24-1 and TRBJ1-1, with D perhaps TRBD1 (6 bases). V lost 5 bases, J lost 8 bases, and 11 bases lay in between. The germline V gene has CDR1 KGHDR and CDR2 SFDVKD. CDR3 length equals 12 residues. The chain's CDR3 is CATSVVTGEAFF. CDR3 nucleotide sequence: TGTGCCACCAGTGTTGTAACAGGGGAAGCTTTCTTT.

The V gene is TRBV6-1, the J gene TRBJ2-3, with D perhaps TRBD2 (5 bases). CDR3 length equals 15 residues. Germline CDR1 reads MNHNS; CDR2 reads SASEGT. V was clipped by 7 bases and J by 4 bases, with 18 bases between them. The CDR3 protein is CASNSGRGTADTQYF. CDR3 nucleotides: TGTGCCAGCAACTCCGGTCGGGGAACAGCAGATACGCAGTATTTT.